The present T cell receptor beta chain was sequenced within a study of ipilimumab plus nivolumab after autologous stem cell transplantation. Germline CDR1 reads SGHDT; CDR2 reads YYEEEE. Trimming took off 3 bases at V and 6 bases at J, with 5 bases between the two ends. This CDR3 comprises 11 residues. The protocol was immunoSEQ multiplex PCR, while the TCRdb copy is restricted to in-frame clones and leaves out a portion. Of about 83,000 clones in the sample, about 83% were seen once. Patients got ipilimumab 1 mg/kg beginning 14 to 28 days post-transplant. This clone was counted once. The chain uses TRBV5-6 and TRBJ2-3; D call uncertain. Sequenced material: PBMCs, taken in a trial of ipilimumab plus nivolumab as post-transplant consolidation. The clonotype comes from a male donor with diffuse large B-cell lymphoma. CDR3 residues: CASSSSDTQYF. As DNA, the CDR3 is TGTGCCAGCAGCTCCAGCGATACGCAGTATTTT.